The 28 T cell receptor beta chains given below trace back to one sample, sequenced in a study of shared clonotypes between healthy human individuals. Terminally differentiated effector memory CD45RA+ cells were excluded by CCR7 positive selection of CD45RO-negative cells. Clones were read by immunoSEQ multiplex PCR, and TCRdb kept only the in-frame ones, dropping some. Among around 2,000,000 clones, approximately 94% were seen once, and the ten largest hold roughly 1%. Sequencing was performed on naive CD8+ T cells sorted from blood. The receptors come from a man between 18 and 29 years old in good health.

The DNA for the CDR3 is TGTGCCAGCAGCCCCCCCAGCGGGAGTGGCCTTGGGGAGACCCAGTACTTC. Protein product: CASSPPSGSGLGETQYF. The chain uses TRBV9 and TRBJ2-5; 8 bases are shared with TRBD2. CDR3 length: 17 residues. J lost 5 bases, V lost 4 bases, and 16 bases had no gene match. The germline V gene has CDR1 SGDLS and CDR2 YYNGEE.

The chain combines TRBV7-2 with TRBJ2-3; TRBD2 might be the D (6 bases). The V and J ends lost 2 bases and 0 bases respectively, with 9 bases between them. Germline CDR1 is SGHTA and CDR2 is FQGNSA. There are 15 residues in the CDR3. CDR3 DNA: TGTGCCAGCAGCTTATTAGCGGCCAGCACAGATACGCAGTATTTT. This codes for CASSLLAASTDTQYF.

This sequence joins TRBV10-3 and TRBJ1-1; 7 bases match TRBD1. V was clipped by 5 bases and J by 5 bases; unmatched bases: 5. From germline, CDR1 is ENHRY and CDR2 SYGVKD. This CDR3 has 13 amino acids. As DNA, the CDR3 is TGTGCCATCAGTACAGGGGAGAGGACTGAAGCTTTCTTT. Protein: CAISTGERTEAFF.

The V and J genes are TRBV6-1 and TRBJ1-2, with D uncertain. The V and J ends lost 4 bases and 9 bases respectively, with 27 bases between them. Germline values: CDR1 MNHNS, CDR2 SASEGT. The CDR3 totals 17 residues. CDR3 loop: CASSAPLLGLPGGSYTF. CDR3 coding DNA: TGTGCCAGCAGTGCCCCTTTGCTTGGGCTGCCGGGTGGGAGCTACACCTTC.

This chain joins TRBV6-6 and TRBJ2-1; 10 bases fit TRBD2. This CDR3 is 15 amino acids long. Germline lookup yields CDR1 MNHNY and CDR2 SVGAGI (reference sequence). V lost 7 bases and J lost 4; bases outside the gene matches: 7. CDR3 sequence: CASTQLAGPYNEQFF. CDR3 DNA sequence: TGTGCCAGCACCCAACTAGCGGGGCCATACAATGAGCAGTTCTTC.

This chain connects TRBV27 to TRBJ2-7; tentatively, D is TRBD1 or TRBD2 (5 bases each). This CDR3 comprises 13 residues. The V gene lost 4 bases and the J gene lost 3 bases, with 10 bases spanning the gap. Germline assignment: CDR1 MNHEY and CDR2 SMNVEV (reference sequence). The CDR3 DNA reads TGTGCCAGCAGTTGGGACCCCCTCTACGAGCAGTACTTC. Its translation is CASSWDPLYEQYF.

The rearrangement links TRBV11-2 to TRBJ2-7; possible D gene TRBD1, 5 bases. Germline-derived CDR1 and CDR2 are SGHAT and FQNNGV. V was cut by 5 bases and J by 7 bases, with 18 bases left in between. The CDR3 loop spans 14 amino acids. The CDR3 sequence: CASSLPTAPKEQYF. For the CDR3, the DNA is TGTGCCAGCAGCCTCCCGACAGCCCCAAAGGAGCAGTACTTC.

V usage is TRBV27 and J usage is TRBJ1-5; D not resolved. Trimming cost V 5 bases and J 1 base, with 12 bases left between them. The CDR3 totals 15 residues. From germline, CDR1 is MNHEY and CDR2 SMNVEV (reference sequence). The chain's CDR3 is CASSVVGGSNQPQHF. CDR3 DNA sequence: TGTGCCAGCAGTGTTGTGGGAGGGAGCAATCAGCCCCAGCATTTT.

The chain has TRBV6-5 and TRBJ2-2; D remains ambiguous. V was trimmed by 0 bases and J by 7 bases, leaving 12 bases between them. Germline V gene sequence: CDR1 MNHEY, CDR2 SVGAGI. The CDR3 is 15 residues long. CDR3 bases: TGTGCCAGCAGTTACTCGTCTGTATGGGACGGGGAGCTGTTTTTT. This sequence encodes CASSYSSVWDGELFF.

The J gene is TRBJ2-5, the V gene TRBV10-3; 11 positions agree with TRBD1. The CDR3 has 17 amino acids. CDR1 is ENHRY and CDR2 is SYGVKD in the germline V gene. After removal of 3 bases from V and 4 bases from J, the junction contained 10 bases not matched to a gene. The CDR3 protein is CAISDLGPGQGVETQYF. CDR3 coding DNA: TGTGCCATCAGTGACCTCGGGCCGGGACAGGGGGTAGAGACCCAGTACTTC.

The chain links TRBV2 to TRBJ2-7; D ambiguous. Germline V gene sequence: CDR1 SNHLY, CDR2 FYNNEI. The CDR3 is made up of 13 amino acids. With 7 bases removed from V and 0 bases from J, the gap between germline ends came to 10 bases. The CDR3 DNA reads TGTGCCAGCACGGCGGCCAGCTCCTACGAGCAGTACTTC. Protein sequence: CASTAASSYEQYF.

To note about this clone: In the same sample, other DNA sequences code for this CDR3. CDR3 loop: CASSPSGGAGETQYF. The CDR3 coding sequence is TGTGCCAGCAGTCCCAGCGGGGGGGCCGGCGAGACCCAGTACTTC. The rearrangement joins TRBV28 to TRBJ2-5; 10 nucleotides line up with TRBD2. Per germline, CDR1 MDHEN and CDR2 SYDVKM. There are 15 residues in the CDR3. After removal of 5 bases from V and 5 bases from J, the junction contained 8 bases not matched to a gene.

V is TRBV6-5 and J is TRBJ2-1, with a tentative D call TRBD1 (8 bases). V lost 8 bases and J 7 bases, leaving 18 bases between the germline ends. Looked up from germline, CDR1 is MNHEY and CDR2 is SVGAGI. The CDR3 length is 14 residues. CDR3 residues: CASSRTGRANEQFF. The DNA for the CDR3 is TGTGCCAGCTCCAGGACAGGGAGGGCGAATGAGCAGTTCTTC.

V and J are TRBV2 and TRBJ2-7, with D tentatively TRBD1 (5 bases). The CDR3 runs 15 residues. V lost 8 bases and J 0 bases, leaving 17 bases between the germline ends. Germline-derived CDR1 and CDR2 are SNHLY and FYNNEI. CDR3: CASGTDRGASYEQYF. The CDR3 DNA is TGTGCCAGCGGAACCGACAGAGGCGCCTCCTACGAGCAGTACTTC.

In the case of this clone: The sample holds other DNA sequences that translate to the same CDR3. This rearrangement joins TRBV6-5 to TRBJ1-1, with a weak D call TRBD1 (5 bases). Germline V gene sequence: CDR1 MNHEY, CDR2 SVGAGI. CDR3 length: 15 residues. Trimming pared 1 base from V and 2 bases from J, leaving 11 bases between. CDR3 region: CASSYLEGLNTEAFF. For the CDR3, the DNA is TGTGCCAGCAGTTACTTGGAGGGGCTTAACACTGAAGCTTTCTTT.

The gene calls are TRBV11-2 and TRBJ2-5; D is unresolved. The CDR3 has 14 amino acids. CDR1 is SGHAT and CDR2 is FQNNGV in the germline V gene. The V end was cut by 1 base, the J end by 1 base, with 7 bases between. CDR3 DNA: TGTGCCAGCAGCTTAGGAGTGGCCCAAGAGACCCAGTACTTC. It codes for CASSLGVAQETQYF.

The V and J genes are TRBV7-9 and TRBJ2-2; TRBD1 aligns across 11 bases. The CDR3 runs 17 residues. J gave up 3 bases and V 5 bases, and 8 bases lay outside the gene matches. The germline V gene has CDR1 SEHNR and CDR2 FQNEAQ (reference sequence). CDR3 protein: CASSTTDRGRDTGELFF. CDR3 DNA: TGTGCCAGCAGCACGACGGACAGGGGGCGCGACACCGGGGAGCTGTTTTTT. The whole variable domain, filled in from reference TRBV7-9 and TRBJ2-2, reads DTGVSQNPRHKITKRGQNVTFRCDPISEHNRLYWYRQTLGQGPEFLTYFQNEAQLEKSRLLSDRFSAERPKGSFSTLEIQRTEQGDSAMYLCASSTTDRGRDTGELFFGEGSRLTVL.

The chain employs TRBV29-1 and TRBJ2-5; a weak D match, TRBD1 (7 bases). V was shortened by 0 bases and J by 4 bases, with 15 bases between the two germline ends. The germline V gene has CDR1 SQVTM and CDR2 ANQGSEA. There are 15 residues in the CDR3. In nucleotides, the CDR3 is TGCAGCGTTGAAGATCAAGGGACAGCGGGAGAGACCCAGTACTTC. As protein: CSVEDQGTAGETQYF.

V usage is TRBV11-2 and J usage is TRBJ1-1; the D gene is possibly TRBD1 (5 bases). Per the germline V gene, CDR1 is SGHAT and CDR2 is FQNNGV. Trimming took 7 bases from V and 5 from J, leaving 8 bases between them. This CDR3 region has 11 residues. CDR3 loop: CASKWGTEAFF. The CDR3 DNA reads TGTGCCAGCAAGTGGGGGACTGAAGCTTTCTTT.

The chain uses TRBV7-9 and TRBJ1-2, with 10 nucleotides matching TRBD1. Germline V CDR1 and CDR2: SEHNR, FQNEAQ (reference sequence). Trimming took 5 bases from V and 1 from J; bases not matched to a gene: 10. The CDR3 loop spans 17 amino acids. The CDR3 region is CASSPQGTGDINYGYTF. The CDR3 DNA follows: TGTGCCAGCAGCCCTCAGGGGACAGGGGATATTAACTATGGCTACACCTTC.

The chain is built from TRBV25-1 and TRBJ1-4; D is possibly TRBD1 (5 bases). V was cut by 1 base and J by 5 bases, with 11 bases left in between. Germline CDR1 is MGHDK and CDR2 is SYGVNS. The CDR3 sequence is 15 residues long. In DNA form, the CDR3 reads TGTGCCAGCAGTGAATTCACAGGTACAAATGAAAAACTGTTTTTT. Protein sequence: CASSEFTGTNEKLFF.

The V call is TRBV7-9, the J call TRBJ2-7; D remains unclear. The CDR3 extends over 13 amino acids. Germline V gene data show CDR1 as SEHNR and CDR2 as FQNEAQ (reference sequence). V gave up 1 base and J gave up 3 bases, with 7 bases separating them. CDR3 sequence reads: CASSLGPFYEQYF. The CDR3 bases are TGTGCCAGCAGCTTAGGACCTTTCTACGAGCAGTACTTC.

The J gene is TRBJ2-7, the V gene TRBV15; the D is unclear. The CDR3 length is 15 residues. Germline lookup yields CDR1 LNHNV and CDR2 YYDKDF (reference sequence). The V and J ends lost 0 bases and 6 bases respectively, with 15 bases between them. CDR3 bases: TGTGCCACCAGCAGAGATCGGTCCCCCCTTAGCGAGCAGTACTTC. Translating it yields CATSRDRSPLSEQYF.

V usage is TRBV5-1 and J usage is TRBJ2-1; D gene ambiguous. CDR3 length: 14 residues. V lost 0 bases and J lost 8, with 12 bases in between. Per germline, CDR1 SGHRS and CDR2 YFSETQ. This CDR3 reads CASSLDLDLDEQFF. CDR3 DNA sequence: TGCGCCAGCAGCTTGGACCTAGATCTGGATGAGCAGTTCTTC.

In nucleotides, the CDR3 is TGTGCCAGCAGCTTATTACGTTGCGAGGGGCGCGGAGGACAGCCCCAGCATTTT. This encodes CASSLLRCEGRGGQPQHF. J is TRBJ1-5 and V is TRBV7-3, with a weak D call TRBD1 (5 bases). CDR1 SGHTA and CDR2 FQGTGA come from the germline V gene. This CDR3 has 18 residues. Trimming left V 2 bases short and J 7 bases short, with 24 bases between.

The chain couples TRBV7-9 to TRBJ1-2; 12 bases are shared with TRBD1. Losses at the gene ends were 0 bases for V and 2 bases for J; bases not matched to a gene: 7. The CDR3 consists of 18 residues. The germline gives CDR1 SEHNR, CDR2 FQNEAQ (reference sequence). The CDR3 DNA reads as TGTGCCAGCAGCTTAGCGTGGGACAGGGGGCCTGCGAACTATGGCTACACCTTC. Protein: CASSLAWDRGPANYGYTF.

CDR3 amino acids: CASSQIGEDNSPLHF. CDR3 in DNA: TGTGCCAGCAGCCAGATCGGAGAAGATAATTCACCCCTCCACTTT. The V call is TRBV14, the J call TRBJ1-6, with D uncertain. Trimming left V 3 bases short and J 5 bases short, with 11 bases between. Germline loops: CDR1 SGHDN, CDR2 FVKESK. This CDR3 spans 15 amino acids.

The rearrangement links TRBV19 to TRBJ2-2; D remains unclear. V shed 5 bases and J shed 6 bases, with 10 bases lying between them. This CDR3 has 13 residues. Germline loops: CDR1 LNHDA, CDR2 SQIVND (reference sequence). The DNA of the CDR3 is TGTGCCAGTAGTGAAGGGTCCTCCGGGGAGCTGTTTTTT. As protein: CASSEGSSGELFF.